This T cell receptor (beta chain) emerged from a study of T cells after yellow fever vaccination. Looking at the study overall: Any fraction with a low cell number was prepared using SMART-Seq v4 Ultra Low Input.

TCRdb re-called the 5' RACE reads through MiXCR, storing one row per CDR3 protein. The top ten hold roughly a quarter of the sample, which has roughly 340,000 distinct CDR3 sequences, 3.5% to 4.5% seen once. V shed 2 bases and J shed 2 bases, with 23 bases lying between them. The CDR3 has 19 residues. General study findings and limits: A small proportion of clonotypes was detected in both the CD4 and CD8 compartments. Most primary-vaccination clones recurred post-booster (roughly 96% CD4, 88% CD8).

This clonotype came up many times. Its cognate antigen is unknown. The source of this sequence is a man between 18 and 29 years old who received the YFV17D yellow fever vaccine. This sample comprised PBMCs, obtained 5 days after the yellow fever booster vaccination. This rearrangement joins TRBV12-3 or TRBV12-4 to TRBJ2-3; the D gene is possibly TRBD1 (6 bases). CDR3 protein: CASSLFQMSYRDFTDTQYF. In DNA, the CDR3 is TGTGCCAGCAGTTTATTTCAAATGTCGTACAGGGATTTCACAGATACGCAGTATTTT.